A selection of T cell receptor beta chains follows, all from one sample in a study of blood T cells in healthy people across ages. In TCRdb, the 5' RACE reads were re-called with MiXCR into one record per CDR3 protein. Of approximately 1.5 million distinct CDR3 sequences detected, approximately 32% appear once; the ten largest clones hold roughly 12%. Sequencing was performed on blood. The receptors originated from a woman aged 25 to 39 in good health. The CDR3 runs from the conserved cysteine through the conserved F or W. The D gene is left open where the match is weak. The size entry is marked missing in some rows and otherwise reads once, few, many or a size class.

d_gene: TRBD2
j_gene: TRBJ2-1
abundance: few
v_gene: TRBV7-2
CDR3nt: TGTGCCAGCAGCCCTATTACCCTGACTAGCGGCAATGAGCAGTTCTTC
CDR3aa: CASSPITLTSGNEQFF

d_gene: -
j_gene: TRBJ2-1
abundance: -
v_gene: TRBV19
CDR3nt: TGTGCCAGTGAAAGGTTCCCGGGCCAAGGGGGCAATGAGCAGTTCTTC
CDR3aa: CASERFPGQGGNEQFF

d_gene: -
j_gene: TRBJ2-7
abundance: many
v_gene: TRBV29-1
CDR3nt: TGCAGCGTTGCTTTCCAGGGGCCTTCCTACGAGCAGTACTTC
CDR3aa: CSVAFQGPSYEQYF

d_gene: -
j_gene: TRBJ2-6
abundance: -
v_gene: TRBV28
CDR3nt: TGTGCCTCTCGGGGGACAGCACCAATCTGGGCCAACGTCCTGACTTTC
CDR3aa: CASRGTAPIWANVLTF

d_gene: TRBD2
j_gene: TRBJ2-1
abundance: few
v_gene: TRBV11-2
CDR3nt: TGTGCCAGCAGCCGAAAATTAGCGGGAGGGGACAATGAGCAGTTCTTC
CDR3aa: CASSRKLAGGDNEQFF

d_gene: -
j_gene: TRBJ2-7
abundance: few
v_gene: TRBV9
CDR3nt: TGTGCCAGCAGCGTAGATTCCGGCAGGGGAAGCGAGCAGTACTTC
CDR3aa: CASSVDSGRGSEQYF

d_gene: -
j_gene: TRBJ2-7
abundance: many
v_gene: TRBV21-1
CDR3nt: TGTGCCAGCTCCCAGAGGGCCCATCGGATCTACGAGCAGTACTTC
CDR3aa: CASSQRAHRIYEQYF

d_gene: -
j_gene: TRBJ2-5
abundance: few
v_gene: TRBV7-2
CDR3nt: TGTGCCAGCAGCCACGGGTCACCGGGACTTCTCCAAGAGACCCAGTACTTC
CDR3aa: CASSHGSPGLLQETQYF

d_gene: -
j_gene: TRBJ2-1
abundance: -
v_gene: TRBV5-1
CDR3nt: TGCGCCAGCAGCAGCCTCCTTCAGGGGTCGGGCAATGAGCAGTTCTTC
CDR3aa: CASSSLLQGSGNEQFF

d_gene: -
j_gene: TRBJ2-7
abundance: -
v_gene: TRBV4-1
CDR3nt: TGCGCCAGCAGCCAAGCTGCGGGGGCTGGCAGAGAGCAGTACTTC
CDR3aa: CASSQAAGAGREQYF

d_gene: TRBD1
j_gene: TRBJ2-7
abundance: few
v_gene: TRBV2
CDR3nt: TGTGCCAGCAGGGATCAGGGGGCCAGCTACGAGCAGTACTTC
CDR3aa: CASRDQGASYEQYF

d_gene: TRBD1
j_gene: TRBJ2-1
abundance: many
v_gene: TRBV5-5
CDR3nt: TGTGCCAGCAGCTTTATGGGACAGTTAGGCAATGAGCAGTTCTTC
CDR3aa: CASSFMGQLGNEQFF

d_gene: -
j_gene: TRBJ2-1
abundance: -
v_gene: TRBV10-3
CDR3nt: TGTGCCATCAGTGAGGGAACACAGGGCTACGAGCAGTTCTTC
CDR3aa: CAISEGTQGYEQFF

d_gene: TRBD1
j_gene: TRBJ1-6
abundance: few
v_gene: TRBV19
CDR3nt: TGTGCCAGTAGGGCTACAGGGGGTAAGCCCCTCCACTTT
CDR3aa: CASRATGGKPLHF

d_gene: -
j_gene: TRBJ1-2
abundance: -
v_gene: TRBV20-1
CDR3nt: TGCAGTGCTAATCCGGACAGACGATATGGCTACACCTTC
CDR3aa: CSANPDRRYGYTF

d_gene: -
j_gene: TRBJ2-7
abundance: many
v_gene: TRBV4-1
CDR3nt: TGCGCCAGCAGCCAAGATAGCCTAGCAGGCGAGCAGTACTTC
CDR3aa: CASSQDSLAGEQYF

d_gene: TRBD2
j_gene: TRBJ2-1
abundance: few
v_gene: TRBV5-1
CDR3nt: TGCGCCAGCAGCCAGAATAGCGGGGAGGTTGAGCAGTTCTTC
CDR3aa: CASSQNSGEVEQFF

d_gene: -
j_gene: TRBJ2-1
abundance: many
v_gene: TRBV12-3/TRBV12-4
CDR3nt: TGTGCCAGCAGTTTAGCCGTTGGGACTTCCTACAATGAGCAGTTCTTC
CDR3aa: CASSLAVGTSYNEQFF

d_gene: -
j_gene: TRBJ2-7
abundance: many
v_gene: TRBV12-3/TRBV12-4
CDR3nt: TGTGCCAGCAGTTCGGCACGGACCTACGAGCAGTACTTC
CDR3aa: CASSSARTYEQYF

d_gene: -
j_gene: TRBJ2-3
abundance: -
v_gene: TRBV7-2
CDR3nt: TGTGCCAGCAGCTGGGGGAGGGGGCGAACAGATACGCAGTATTTT
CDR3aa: CASSWGRGRTDTQYF

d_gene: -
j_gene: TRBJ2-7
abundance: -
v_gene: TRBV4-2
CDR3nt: TGTGCCAGCAGCCAAGAGGGGACCCCCAGCGTTTACGAGCAGTACTTC
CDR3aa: CASSQEGTPSVYEQYF

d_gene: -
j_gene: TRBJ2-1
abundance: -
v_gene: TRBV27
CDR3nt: TGTGCCAGCAGTTCCCCGCGCGCGGGCGGGAAGTCCTACAATGAGCAGTTCTTC
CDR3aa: CASSSPRAGGKSYNEQFF

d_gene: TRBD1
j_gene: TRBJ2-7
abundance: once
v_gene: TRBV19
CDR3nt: TGTGCCAGTAGTACGACCGGGACAGGGAACGAGCAGTACTTC
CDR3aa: CASSTTGTGNEQYF

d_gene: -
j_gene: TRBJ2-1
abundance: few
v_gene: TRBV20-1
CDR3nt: TGCAGTGCTAGCGCGGGTTGGAGCTCCTACAATGAGCAGTTCTTC
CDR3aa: CSASAGWSSYNEQFF